A selection of T cell receptor beta chains follows, all from one sample in a study of cytomegalovirus exposure and HLA in healthy donors. This table comes from immunoSEQ multiplex PCR, and its TCRdb copy is limited to in-frame clones, with some not included. Seen here are roughly 110,000 clones, 60% to 80% observed once, and the top ten hold more than 2%. What was sequenced was PBMCs. Receptors originate from a middle-aged man in good health and CMV-seronegative. Each CDR3 is given with its conserved first and last residue. The D gene is left open where the match is weak. Some rows mark clone size as missing; the rest say once, few, many or name a class of expanded clone.

TRBJ1-1	-	-	TRBV27	CASSLWGRITEAFF	TGTGCCAGCAGTTTATGGGGCAGGATCACTGAAGCTTTCTTT
TRBJ2-7	TRBD1	-	TRBV19	CASSIPQTGNYYEQYF	TGTGCCAGTAGTATACCCCAGACAGGGAACTACTACGAGCAGTACTTC
TRBJ2-1	TRBD2	-	TRBV29-1	CSVAPLVASGGARNNEQFF	TGCAGCGTTGCTCCGTTGGTGGCTAGCGGGGGGGCCCGGAACAATGAGCAGTTCTTC
TRBJ2-7	TRBD1	once	TRBV6-1	CASSTTGTGIEQYF	TGTGCCAGCAGCACTACCGGGACAGGGATCGAGCAGTACTTC
TRBJ1-1	-	few	TRBV11-3	CASSLGQGKVAFF	TGTGCCAGCAGCTTAGGGCAGGGGAAGGTAGCTTTCTTT
TRBJ1-5	-	-	TRBV6-1	CASHEGGGRRPQHF	TGTGCCAGCCATGAGGGGGGGGGTCGAAGGCCCCAGCATTTT
TRBJ1-2	-	-	TRBV5-1	CASSLPGQNYGYTF	TGCGCCAGCAGCTTGCCAGGACAGAACTATGGCTACACCTTC
TRBJ1-5	-	once	TRBV6-1	CASSGGDQPQHF	TGTGCCAGCAGTGGGGGAGATCAGCCCCAGCATTTT
TRBJ1-1	TRBD1	-	TRBV2	CASRRDRDTEAFF	TGTGCCAGCAGGCGGGACAGGGATACTGAAGCTTTCTTT
TRBJ2-7	TRBD1	once	TRBV7-9	CASSSNRGPWEQYF	TGTGCCAGCAGCTCCAACAGGGGCCCGTGGGAGCAGTACTTC
TRBJ1-6	-	-	TRBV5-4	CASSSYSDSPLHF	TGTGCCAGCAGCTCTTACAGTGATTCACCCCTCCACTTT
TRBJ2-7	-	-	TRBV14	CASSQAVGAPYEQYF	TGTGCCAGCAGCCAAGCGGTGGGGGCTCCCTACGAGCAGTACTTC
TRBJ1-5	TRBD1	-	TRBV7-2	CASSRDRYQPQHF	TGTGCCAGCAGCCGGGACAGGTATCAGCCCCAGCATTTT
TRBJ2-2	TRBD1	-	TRBV5-1	CASSLGQGRPGELFF	TGCGCCAGCAGCCTTGGACAGGGGAGGCCCGGGGAGCTGTTTTTT
TRBJ1-4	TRBD1	-	TRBV7-6	CASSEQGARGEKLFF	TGTGCCAGCAGCGAACAGGGGGCGCGGGGTGAAAAACTGTTTTTT
TRBJ2-5	TRBD2	-	TRBV6-5	CASSLAGERQTQYF	TGTGCCAGCAGCTTAGCGGGGGAAAGGCAGACCCAGTACTTC
TRBJ2-3	TRBD1	-	TRBV5-6	CASSPDRGISVTQYF	TGTGCCAGCAGCCCGGACAGGGGGATCTCCGTGACGCAGTATTTT
TRBJ1-2	TRBD1	few	TRBV19	CASRAGGRANYGYTF	TGTGCCAGTAGGGCAGGGGGCAGAGCTAACTATGGCTACACCTTC
TRBJ1-5	-	-	TRBV7-9	CASEGVGDNQPQHF	TGTGCCAGCGAGGGGGTGGGGGACAATCAGCCCCAGCATTTT